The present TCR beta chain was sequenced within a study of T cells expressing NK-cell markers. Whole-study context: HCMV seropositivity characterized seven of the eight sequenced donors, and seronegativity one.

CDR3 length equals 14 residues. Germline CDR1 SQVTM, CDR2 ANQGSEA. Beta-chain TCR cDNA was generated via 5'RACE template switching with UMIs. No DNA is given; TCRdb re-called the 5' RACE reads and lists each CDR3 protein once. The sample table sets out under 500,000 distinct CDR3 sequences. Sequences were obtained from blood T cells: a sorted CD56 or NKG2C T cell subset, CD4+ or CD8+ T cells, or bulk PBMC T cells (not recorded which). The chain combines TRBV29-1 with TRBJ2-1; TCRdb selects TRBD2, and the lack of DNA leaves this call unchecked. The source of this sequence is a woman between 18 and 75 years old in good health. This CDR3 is CSVAGLAPYNEQFF.